The next 14 T cell receptor beta chains were all read from a single sample in a study of identical twins. TCRdb reanalysed the 5' RACE reads using MiXCR and keeps one entry per CDR3 protein. This table has approximately 620,000 distinct CDR3 sequences, around 8.6% appearing once. The sample was also linked to a second study, of yellow fever vaccine responses in identical twins.

The sequencing sample was made of PBMCs. The receptors stem from a woman aged 18-35 years in good health.

The V gene is TRBV19, the J gene TRBJ2-1; 7 nucleotides line up with TRBD2. This CDR3 has 14 residues. J was trimmed by 0 bases and V by 7 bases; bases with no gene match: 3. CDR1 LNHDA and CDR2 SQIVND come from the germline V gene (reference sequence). CDR3 region: CASMGGSSYNEQFF. CDR3 sequence (DNA): TGTGCCAGTATGGGCGGGAGCTCCTACAATGAGCAGTTCTTC.

This sequence joins TRBV7-9 and TRBJ2-1, with D perhaps TRBD1 or TRBD2 (5 bases each). CDR1 and CDR2 (germline): SEHNR, FQNEAQ (reference sequence). V shed 1 base and J shed 10 bases, with 11 bases lying between them. The CDR3 is 13 residues long. The DNA for the CDR3 is TGTGCCAGCAGCTTAGTGGGGGACGAAGAGCAGTTCTTC. This translates into CASSLVGDEEQFF.

The chain couples TRBV5-4 to TRBJ2-7; D might be TRBD1 (6 bases). This CDR3 spans 16 amino acids. Germline V gene sequence: CDR1 SGHNT, CDR2 YYREEE (reference sequence). V lost 4 bases and J lost 2, with 19 bases in between. Here the CDR3 reads CASSPRTAPSTYEQYF. CDR3 nucleotide sequence: TGTGCCAGCAGCCCCCGGACAGCTCCTTCCACCTACGAGCAGTACTTC.

This clonotype was recorded a few times. The gene calls are TRBV20-1 and TRBJ1-5; no clear D. V gave up 3 bases and J gave up 0 bases, with 9 bases separating them. CDR3 length: 14 residues. From germline, CDR1 is DFQATT and CDR2 SNEGSKA (reference sequence). The CDR3 here is CSASPFDSNQPQHF. CDR3 nucleotides: TGCAGTGCTAGCCCTTTTGATAGCAATCAGCCCCAGCATTTT.

In this sample, this clonotype turned up many times. The genes are TRBV6-5 and TRBJ2-7; maybe TRBD1 (6 bases). The germline gives CDR1 MNHEY, CDR2 SVGAGI. Trimming took 0 bases from V and 0 from J, leaving 12 bases between them. CDR3 size: 16 residues. DNA of the CDR3: TGTGCCAGCAGTTACTCCCTGGACAGCTTCTCCTACGAGCAGTACTTC. Protein sequence: CASSYSLDSFSYEQYF.

This clonotype was seen ten or more times. The CDR3 region has the DNA TGTGCCAGCAGATCGACAGGGCCCTACGAGCAGTACTTC. Translation gives CASRSTGPYEQYF. V is TRBV12-3 or TRBV12-4 and J is TRBJ2-7; 7 bases are a match to TRBD1. This CDR3 is built from 13 residues. Unmatched junction bases numbered 4, after V lost 6 bases and J lost 2 bases.

In its sample, this clonotype was seen a few times. The rearrangement uses TRBV29-1 and TRBJ2-7; D may correspond to TRBD1 or TRBD2 (5 bases each). Trimming cost V 6 bases and J 6 bases, with 21 bases left between them. Germline-derived CDR1 and CDR2 are SQVTM and ANQGSEA. CDR3 length: 14 amino acids. The CDR3, as DNA: TGCAGCGTCGAGAGGGCGTCAGGGAGCAGCGAGCAGTACTTC. Amino acid sequence: CSVERASGSSEQYF.

The chain couples TRBV4-1 to TRBJ2-2; 10 bases line up with TRBD1. CDR1 is MGHRA and CDR2 is YSYEKL in the germline V gene. The length of the CDR3 is 17 residues. J gave up 6 bases and V 1 base, and 8 bases lay outside the gene matches. The CDR3 sequence is CASSQGDRGLSAGELFF. CDR3 nucleotides: TGCGCCAGCAGCCAAGGAGACAGGGGGCTAAGCGCCGGGGAGCTGTTTTTT.

The J gene is TRBJ2-2, the V gene TRBV5-6; no definite D call. This CDR3 spans 14 amino acids. From germline, CDR1 is SGHDT and CDR2 YYEEEE. V was trimmed by 0 bases and J by 7 bases, leaving 10 bases between them. CDR3 sequence: CASSLAIGGGELFF. The CDR3 DNA reads as TGTGCCAGCAGCTTGGCGATAGGCGGCGGGGAGCTGTTTTTT.

The V gene is TRBV2, the J gene TRBJ2-7, with D possibly TRBD2 on 6 matching bases. The CDR3 length is 12 residues. The V and J ends lost 8 bases and 1 base respectively, with 9 bases between them. In germline, CDR1 is SNHLY, CDR2 FYNNEI. CDR3 coding DNA: TGTGCCAGCGTCGGGGGTTCCTACGAGCAGTACTTC. This encodes CASVGGSYEQYF.

There are many counts of this clonotype. The chain links TRBV7-9 to TRBJ2-2; D gene uncertain. Trimming shortened V by 4 bases and J by 6 bases, and 15 bases separated the two germline ends. This CDR3 is 15 amino acids long. Germline assignment: CDR1 SEHNR and CDR2 FQNEAQ (reference sequence). CDR3 residues: CASSSPDPLSGELFF. The CDR3 DNA is TGTGCCAGCAGCTCCCCGGACCCCCTATCCGGGGAGCTGTTTTTT.

The J gene is TRBJ2-3, the V gene TRBV10-2; D might be TRBD1 or TRBD2, each matching 5 bases. The V and J ends lost 3 bases and 6 bases respectively, with 16 bases between them. The CDR3 runs to 15 residues. Per the germline V gene, CDR1 is WSHSY and CDR2 is SAAADI. The CDR3 DNA reads TGCGCCAGCAGTGACAGGACGGGGCTGAGTGATACGCAGTATTTT. Translating it yields CASSDRTGLSDTQYF.

This clonotype has a count of ten or more. The chain has TRBV29-1 and TRBJ2-3; no definite D call. Trimming removed 2 bases at V and 0 bases at J, with 3 bases between. Per germline, CDR1 SQVTM and CDR2 ANQGSEA. This CDR3 region has 12 residues. The DNA of the CDR3 is TGCAGCGTTGAATACAGCACAGATACGCAGTATTTT. This gives the protein CSVEYSTDTQYF.

The sample holds many counts of this clonotype. V gene TRBV6-5 combines with J gene TRBJ2-5; 7 bases map to TRBD2. Germline V gives CDR1 MNHEY, CDR2 SVGAGI. With 0 bases clipped from V and 5 bases from J, the junction kept 15 bases outside the gene matches. This CDR3 contains 18 residues. CDR3 sequence (DNA): TGTGCCAGCAGTTACTCCGGCCAGGGCGGGAGTATAGGGGAGACCCAGTACTTC. Protein: CASSYSGQGGSIGETQYF.